Following are 19 T cell receptor beta chains from one sample sequenced in a study of cytomegalovirus exposure and HLA in healthy donors. Vbeta (60) and Jbeta (13) primers were used in the PCR. Using immunoSEQ multiplex PCR, the repertoire was profiled, and TCRdb retains in-frame clones only, with some absent. The repertoire holds approximately 130,000 clones, roughly 72% seen once, with approximately 1.7% in the top ten. The sequenced sample consisted of PBMCs. The source is a woman in her forties or fifties in good health and CMV-seronegative.

The rearrangement uses TRBV19 and TRBJ2-7; 13 nucleotides match TRBD2. The germline gives CDR1 LNHDA, CDR2 SQIVND (reference sequence). The CDR3 length is 17 residues. V trimming: 5 bases; J trimming: 4 bases; junction bases outside the gene matches: 11. The CDR3 DNA follows: TGTGCCAGTAGTCCTCAGGCCCGGACTAGCGGGAGTTACGAGCAGTACTTC. It encodes CASSPQARTSGSYEQYF.

V gene TRBV9 combines with J gene TRBJ2-1; 12 bases are shared with TRBD2. This CDR3 has 16 residues. The ends lost 0 bases at V and 9 bases at J; junction bases unmatched: 7. Germline V gene lookup returns CDR1 SGDLS and CDR2 YYNGEE. CDR3 protein: CASSVGSSGGESEQFF. DNA of the CDR3: TGTGCCAGCAGCGTAGGGTCTAGCGGGGGGGAGAGTGAGCAGTTCTTC. The full variable domain, completed using reference TRBV9 and TRBJ2-1, is DSGVTQTPKHLITATGQRVTLRCSPRSGDLSVYWYQQSLDQGLQFLIQYYNGEERAKGNILERFSAQQFPDLHSELNLSSLELGDSALYFCASSVGSSGGESEQFFGPGTRLTVL.

The chain has TRBV7-9 and TRBJ1-1; TRBD1 might be the D (6 bases). The CDR3 has 13 residues. V was shortened by 4 bases and J by 7 bases, with 13 bases between the two germline ends. The V gene's germline CDR1 is SEHNR and CDR2 FQNEAQ (reference sequence). The CDR3 is CASSSTGNGEAFF. The CDR3 nucleotides read TGTGCCAGCAGCTCAACAGGGAATGGTGAAGCTTTCTTT.

V and J are TRBV7-2 and TRBJ2-2, with TRBD1 identical over 9 bases. Germline V gene lookup returns CDR1 SGHTA and CDR2 FQGNSA. The CDR3 is 17 residues long. The junction had 4 bases not matched to a gene; V was cut back by 1 base and J by 1 base. CDR3 residues: CASSLGKGQGNTGELFF. The CDR3 DNA reads as TGTGCCAGCAGCTTAGGAAAGGGACAGGGGAACACCGGGGAGCTGTTTTTT.

The chain carries TRBV11-2 and TRBJ2-2, with 10 bases that match TRBD2. Germline V gene data show CDR1 as SGHAT and CDR2 as FQNNGV. CDR3 length equals 18 residues. V was pared by 1 base and J by 3 bases, with 8 bases of the junction left unmatched. The CDR3 protein is CASSLGFPGLADTGELFF. The DNA of the CDR3 is TGTGCCAGCAGCTTAGGGTTCCCTGGACTAGCGGACACCGGGGAGCTGTTTTTT. Full variable domain (missing parts from reference TRBV11-2 and TRBJ2-2): EAGVAQSPRYKIIEKRQSVAFWCNPISGHATLYWYQQILGQGPKLLIQFQNNGVVDDSQLPKDRFSAERLKGVDSTLKIQPAKLEDSAVYLCASSLGFPGLADTGELFFGEGSRLTVL.

The genes are TRBV19 and TRBJ1-1; D gene ambiguous. V was pared by 4 bases and J by 6 bases, with 15 bases between. Germline lookup yields CDR1 LNHDA and CDR2 SQIVND (reference sequence). This CDR3 has 14 amino acids. CDR3 sequence reads: CASSNGVREAEAFF. The CDR3 coding sequence is TGTGCCAGTAGTAATGGGGTGCGGGAGGCTGAAGCTTTCTTT.

This clone appeared once. The CDR3 is CASSLGGLAGDEEETQYF. CDR3 nucleotide sequence: TGTGCCAGCAGCTTAGGGGGACTAGCGGGAGATGAGGAAGAGACCCAGTACTTC. J is TRBJ2-5 and V is TRBV7-2; 14 bases line up with TRBD2. CDR3 length: 18 residues. Germline V CDR1 and CDR2: SGHTA, FQGNSA. Germline trimming cut 1 base from V and 3 bases from J; bases unmatched to any gene: 7. Full variable domain (remainder filled in from reference TRBV7-2 and TRBJ2-5): GAGVSQSPSNKVTEKGKDVELRCDPISGHTALYWYRQSLGQGLEFLIYFQGNSAPDKSGLPSDRFSAERTGGSVSTLTIQRTQQEDSAVYLCASSLGGLAGDEEETQYFGPGTRLLVL.

This clone was seen only once. The chain is built from TRBV18 and TRBJ1-5; D not resolved. Per germline, CDR1 KGHSH and CDR2 LQKENI. V was shortened by 0 bases and J by 3 bases, with 9 bases between the two germline ends. The CDR3 extends over 15 amino acids. CDR3 coding DNA: TGTGCCAGCTCACCACCCCCTGCGGCCAATCAGCCCCAGCATTTT. Translating it yields CASSPPPAANQPQHF.

The V gene is TRBV10-3, the J gene TRBJ2-5; 9 bases are shared with TRBD1. The V gene's germline CDR1 is ENHRY and CDR2 SYGVKD. The CDR3 runs to 14 residues. With 6 bases clipped from V and 2 bases from J, the junction kept 4 bases outside the gene matches. The CDR3 DNA is TGTGCCATCAGCTTAGACAGGGGGCAAGAGACCCAGTACTTC. Protein product: CAISLDRGQETQYF.

The gene calls are TRBV18 and TRBJ1-1; weak D call: TRBD1 (5 bases). V was cut by 5 bases and J by 4 bases, with 14 bases left in between. Germline V gene lookup returns CDR1 KGHSH and CDR2 LQKENI. CDR3 length: 14 residues. This CDR3 is CASSWGGVGTEAFF. For the CDR3, the DNA is TGTGCCAGCTCATGGGGAGGGGTGGGCACTGAAGCTTTCTTT.

The V gene is TRBV2, the J gene TRBJ2-1, with 14 bases fitting TRBD2. CDR3 size: 15 residues. V gave up 6 bases and J gave up 6 bases; unmatched junction bases: 4. Per the germline V gene, CDR1 is SNHLY and CDR2 is FYNNEI. CDR3 region: CASSGTSGRLNEQFF. The CDR3 bases are TGTGCCAGCAGCGGGACTAGCGGGAGACTCAATGAGCAGTTCTTC.

The chain is built from TRBV5-6 and TRBJ1-2, with a weak D call TRBD1 (6 bases). The CDR3 sequence is 13 residues long. The V and J ends lost 4 bases and 8 bases respectively, with 15 bases between them. CDR1 and CDR2 (germline): SGHDT, YYEEEE. The CDR3, as DNA: TGTGCCAGCAGCATTGACAGGAGAGGAGGCTACACCTTC. As protein: CASSIDRRGGYTF.

V usage is TRBV15 and J usage is TRBJ1-5; 7 bases fit TRBD1. V lost 6 bases to trimming and J lost 0 bases; unmatched junction nucleotides: 5. This CDR3 has 15 amino acids. Germline CDR1 LNHNV, CDR2 YYDKDF (reference sequence). The CDR3 coding sequence is TGTGCCACCAGACCGACAGGGTATAGCAATCAGCCCCAGCATTTT. Translation: CATRPTGYSNQPQHF.

The V call is TRBV15, the J call TRBJ2-7, with 11 bases matching TRBD2. Trimming at V came to 1 base and at J to 3 bases, leaving 2 bases not matched to a gene. The CDR3 is 15 amino acids. Per germline, CDR1 LNHNV and CDR2 YYDKDF (reference sequence). The CDR3 sequence is CATSRVAGGGYEQYF. The CDR3 nucleotides are TGTGCCACCAGCAGAGTAGCGGGAGGGGGCTACGAGCAGTACTTC.

This clone was recorded only once. The chain employs TRBV18 and TRBJ2-5; 10 bases align to TRBD2. The CDR3 has 16 amino acids. The V gene end was trimmed by 1 base and the J gene end by 2 bases; junction bases not matched to a gene: 4. Germline V gene sequence: CDR1 KGHSH, CDR2 LQKENI. CDR3 DNA sequence: TGTGCCAGCTCACCACAAGCGGGAGGGCCGCAAGAGACCCAGTACTTC. Translating it yields CASSPQAGGPQETQYF.

The V call is TRBV2, the J call TRBJ2-7, with a possible D match to TRBD2 (6 bases). Trimming removed 8 bases from V and 5 bases from J, with 25 bases in between. The CDR3 extends over 16 amino acids. Germline CDR1 SNHLY, CDR2 FYNNEI. The CDR3 DNA follows: TGTGCCAGCTCCGCAAATAGGCAGGGAGGTGAAAACGAGCAGTACTTC. It translates to CASSANRQGGENEQYF.

The V and J genes are TRBV19 and TRBJ2-7; unclear D gene. Germline CDR1 LNHDA, CDR2 SQIVND (reference sequence). The germline V and J ends were trimmed by 6 bases and 6 bases, with 15 bases remaining between them. CDR3 size: 13 residues. This CDR3 is CASSNIASAEQYF. The DNA of the CDR3 is TGTGCCAGTAGCAACATCGCCTCCGCCGAGCAGTACTTC.

The J gene is TRBJ1-1, the V gene TRBV5-1; 10 bases align to TRBD1. CDR3 length: 13 amino acids. The V gene's germline CDR1 is SGHRS and CDR2 YFSETQ. Losses at the gene ends were 7 bases for V and 6 bases for J; bases not matched to a gene: 6. The CDR3 coding sequence is TGCGCCAGCCATACGACAGGGGGCCCTGAAGCTTTCTTT. Residues: CASHTTGGPEAFF.

V usage is TRBV5-6 and J usage is TRBJ2-7, with D perhaps matching TRBD1 (6 bases). V lost 3 bases and J 3 bases, leaving 13 bases between the germline ends. This CDR3 has 14 amino acids. The germline gives CDR1 SGHDT, CDR2 YYEEEE. The DNA for the CDR3 is TGTGCCAGCAGCTCTCGGACAGAGTTCTACGAGCAGTACTTC. It is translated as CASSSRTEFYEQYF.